The 16 T cell receptor beta chains below come from one sample, sequenced in a study of T cell changes during pregnancy in multiple sclerosis. Some clones are missing from TCRdb's copy, which holds only in-frame ones; the method was immunoSEQ multiplex PCR. The table includes 73,000 or so clones, roughly nine tenths detected once. This material consisted of peripheral blood, taken in the second trimester of pregnancy. These receptors all stem from a female donor with multiple sclerosis, enrolled in a pregnancy study.

This chain uses TRBV19 with TRBJ2-5; 8 bases agree with TRBD2. V was clipped by 4 bases and J by 2 bases; unmatched bases: 0. CDR1 is LNHDA and CDR2 is SQIVND in the germline V gene (reference sequence). The CDR3 totals 13 residues. CDR3 sequence (DNA): TGTGCCAGTAGTAAGCGGGGGCAAGAGACCCAGTACTTC. Translated: CASSKRGQETQYF.

The V call is TRBV4-3, the J call TRBJ1-1; D is unclear. Between the trimmed V and J ends, which lost 4 bases and 2 bases, there was a span of 8 bases. CDR3 length equals 13 residues. CDR1 is LGHNA and CDR2 is YSLEER in the germline V gene. For the CDR3, the DNA is TGCGCCAGCAGCCGGGCCTCCAACACTGAAGCTTTCTTT. Amino acids: CASSRASNTEAFF.

This clone was recorded once. The genes are TRBV5-1 and TRBJ1-4, with 8 positions matching TRBD1. CDR1 and CDR2 (germline): SGHRS, YFSETQ. Trimming removed 3 bases from V and 10 bases from J; junction bases left unmatched: 20. The CDR3 runs to 18 residues. In DNA form, the CDR3 reads TGCGCCAGCAGCTACTCCACCCCTTCGACAGGGGAGGGAGGAAAACTGTTTTTT. It codes for CASSYSTPSTGEGGKLFF.

This sequence joins TRBV11-2 and TRBJ1-2; no firm D call. The CDR3 is 14 amino acids. V was pared by 3 bases and J by 9 bases, with 17 bases between. From germline, CDR1 is SGHAT and CDR2 FQNNGV. This CDR3 reads CASSFPAAPRSYTF. The CDR3 region has the DNA TGTGCCAGCAGCTTCCCGGCGGCCCCTCGGAGCTACACCTTC.

The gene calls are TRBV6-1 and TRBJ2-5; 7 positions match TRBD1. Germline CDR1 and CDR2: MNHNS and SASEGT. Trimming cost V 7 bases and J 5 bases; bases outside gene matches: 10. The CDR3 has 14 amino acids. Here the CDR3 reads CASTPGQTVETQYF. DNA of the CDR3: TGTGCCAGCACCCCGGGACAGACGGTCGAGACCCAGTACTTC.

V gene TRBV7-2 combines with J gene TRBJ2-3; 8 bases match TRBD2. V lost 5 bases, J lost 2 bases, and 9 bases stayed unmatched. CDR1 and CDR2 (germline): SGHTA, FQGNSA. The CDR3 contains 16 residues. The CDR3 is CASSREGGLFTDTQYF. For the CDR3, the DNA is TGTGCCAGCAGCCGGGAGGGGGGACTGTTCACAGATACGCAGTATTTT.

The sample holds a few counts of this clone. V usage is TRBV18 and J usage is TRBJ1-2; D gene uncertain. Germline assignment: CDR1 KGHSH and CDR2 LQKENI. Trimming cost V 3 bases and J 4 bases, with 12 bases left between them. This CDR3 is built from 14 residues. CDR3 nucleotides: TGTGCCAGCTCACCGTCGACGGCGGGCTATGGCTACACCTTC. Residues: CASSPSTAGYGYTF.

The genes are TRBV25-1 and TRBJ1-5, with 10 bases lining up with TRBD1. This CDR3 has 14 residues. The V and J ends lost 4 bases and 6 bases, in that order; junction bases with no gene match: 3. CDR1 is MGHDK, CDR2 SYGVNS, per germline. The DNA for the CDR3 is TGTGCCAGCAGTGGGACAGGGGGTTTTCAGCCCCAGCATTTT. It yields the protein CASSGTGGFQPQHF.

V and J are TRBV5-5 and TRBJ1-1, with 7 bases matching TRBD1. Germline V gene data show CDR1 as SGHKS and CDR2 as YYEKEE (reference sequence). V was pared by 4 bases and J by 7 bases, with 16 bases of the junction left unmatched. This CDR3 spans 16 amino acids. In DNA form, the CDR3 reads TGTGCCAGCAGCCCCGGGAGCCAGGGGGTAGTGATTGAAGCTTTCTTT. Protein: CASSPGSQGVVIEAFF.

This clone was seen a single time. The chain carries TRBV27 and TRBJ1-1; D may be TRBD1 (5 bases). Germline V gene sequence: CDR1 MNHEY, CDR2 SMNVEV (reference sequence). CDR3 length equals 15 residues. Trimming stripped 4 bases from V and 4 bases from J, with 16 bases between. The CDR3: CASSWGGPLGTEAFF. CDR3 DNA sequence: TGTGCCAGCAGTTGGGGGGGTCCCTTGGGCACTGAAGCTTTCTTT.

The chain uses TRBV7-2 and TRBJ2-7; 12 bases agree with TRBD2. The J segment lost 1 base and the V segment lost 2 bases, leaving 6 bases of the junction unmatched. CDR3 length: 17 residues. Germline values: CDR1 SGHTA, CDR2 FQGNSA. The CDR3 DNA reads TGTGCCAGCAGCTTATCTAGCGGGGGGGCCATGTCCTACGAGCAGTACTTC. Translating it yields CASSLSSGGAMSYEQYF.

The rearrangement joins TRBV19 to TRBJ1-2, with D unclear. This CDR3 spans 15 amino acids. V gave up 6 bases and J gave up 3 bases, with 17 bases separating them. CDR1 LNHDA and CDR2 SQIVND come from the germline V gene (reference sequence). The CDR3 here is CASSRDIVDDYGYTF. The DNA for the CDR3 is TGTGCCAGTAGCCGAGACATCGTCGATGACTATGGCTACACCTTC.

The chain joins TRBV5-1 to TRBJ2-7, with 11 bases identical to TRBD1. V dropped 4 bases and J dropped 2; count of bases not matched to a gene: 8. Germline assignment: CDR1 SGHRS and CDR2 YFSETQ. This CDR3 is 16 amino acids long. Written as DNA, the CDR3 is TGCGCCAGCAGCGATGGTCCGGGACAGGGGGCCTACGAGCAGTACTTC. It encodes CASSDGPGQGAYEQYF.

This chain connects TRBV9 to TRBJ2-3, with D unresolved. The germline V gene has CDR1 SGDLS and CDR2 YYNGEE. There are 13 residues in the CDR3. V was trimmed by 2 bases and J by 0 bases, leaving 4 bases between them. CDR3 region: CASSVASTDTQYF. The CDR3 DNA is TGTGCCAGCAGCGTGGCTAGCACAGATACGCAGTATTTT.

This sequence joins TRBV7-3 and TRBJ2-5; 7 nucleotides line up with TRBD2. This CDR3 is 15 amino acids long. After removal of 2 bases from V and 4 bases from J, the junction contained 7 bases not matched to a gene. Germline CDR1 SGHTA, CDR2 FQGTGA. The CDR3 is CASSLGSAGVETQYF. In DNA form, the CDR3 reads TGTGCCAGCAGCTTAGGAAGTGCGGGGGTAGAGACCCAGTACTTC.

This clone was found a few times. The rearrangement joins TRBV7-9 to TRBJ1-2, with 8 positions matching TRBD1. V shed 5 bases, J shed 7 bases, and the junction held 3 bases outside the gene matches. CDR1 is SEHNR, CDR2 FQNEAQ, per germline (reference sequence). The CDR3 consists of 12 residues. The CDR3 region is CASSPGQGGYTF. As DNA, the CDR3 is TGTGCCAGCAGCCCAGGACAGGGTGGCTACACCTTC.